This T cell receptor (beta chain) was recorded in a study of cytomegalovirus exposure and HLA in healthy donors. Unrecorded immune exposures were likely, despite nominal health at sampling. Germline lookup yields CDR1 SGHRS and CDR2 YFSETQ. The CDR3 is 17 residues long. The V gene end was trimmed by 3 bases and the J gene end by 4 bases; junction bases not matched to a gene: 4. PCR was performed using 60 Vbeta and 13 Jbeta primers. Clones were read by immunoSEQ multiplex PCR, and TCRdb kept only the in-frame ones, dropping some. Found here are hundreds of thousands of clones, less than 85% of them singletons; the top ten hold approximately 0.63%.

The sequenced sample was PBMCs. The chain joins TRBV5-1 to TRBJ2-1; TRBD2 matches 16 bases. This TCR was sampled from a man in his late teens or twenties in good health and CMV-seronegative. The CDR3 sequence is CASSWGLAGGVYNEQFF. The CDR3 DNA sequence: TGCGCCAGCAGCTGGGGACTAGCGGGAGGGGTATACAATGAGCAGTTCTTC.